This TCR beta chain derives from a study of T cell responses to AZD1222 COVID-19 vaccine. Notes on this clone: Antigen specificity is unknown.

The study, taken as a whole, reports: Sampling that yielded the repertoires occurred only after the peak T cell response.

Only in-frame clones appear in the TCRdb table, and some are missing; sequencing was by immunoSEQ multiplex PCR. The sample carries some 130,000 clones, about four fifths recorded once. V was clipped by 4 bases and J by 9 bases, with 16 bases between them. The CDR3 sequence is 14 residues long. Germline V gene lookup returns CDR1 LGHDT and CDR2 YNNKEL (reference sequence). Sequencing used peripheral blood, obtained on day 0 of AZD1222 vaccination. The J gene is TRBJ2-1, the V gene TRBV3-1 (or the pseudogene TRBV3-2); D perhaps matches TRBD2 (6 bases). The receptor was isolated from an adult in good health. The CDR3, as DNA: TGTGCCAGCAGCCCCCGGGACTCCGGTCGTGAGCAGTTCTTC. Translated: CASSPRDSGREQFF.